The 30 T cell receptor beta chains given below trace back to one sample, sequenced in a study of T-cell reconstitution after alpha-beta-depleted transplantation in children (dated by TCRdb to between 2015 and 2016). The label giving this sample's treatment or condition can be read as: allogeneic hematopoietic cell transplantation with graft depleted of TCRalphabeta T cells and CD19 B cells. Receptor amplification or capture employed PCR. TCRdb shows the sequencer as Illumina HiSeq 2500. TCR library preparation used molecular barcoding, with unique molecular identifiers applied to normalize quantification of the TCRbeta repertoire. Using fastp trimming at Q25 and MiXCR clonotype assembly, TCRdb reanalyzed the public sequencing data and kept in-frame beta chains. When rows share a CDR3 protein, they turn into one entry using the most common DNA and genes. Across this sample there are 250,000 to 300,000 distinct CDR3 sequences, with 10% seen only once. In total, the top ten clones hold 7.5% of the sample.

The starting material was PBMCs, obtained before TCRalphabeta/CD19-depleted stem cell transplant. All receptors derive from a boy younger than two with acute myeloid leukemia, due to receive a stem cell transplant.

The rearrangement links TRBV4-3 to TRBJ2-1; D remains unclear. The CDR3 extends over 18 amino acids. Trimming left V 0 bases short and J 0 bases short, with 15 bases between. Germline V CDR1 and CDR2: LGHNA, YSLEER. The CDR3 sequence is CASSQDIKNGPSYNEQFF. CDR3 nucleotide sequence: TGCGCCAGCAGCCAAGATATCAAAAACGGTCCCTCCTACAATGAGCAGTTCTTC.

This clonotype occurred many times. The CDR3 bases are TGTGCCAGCAGTGAATGGGGACAGGGTACCTACGAGCAGTACTTC. Translated, it gives CASSEWGQGTYEQYF. This chain connects TRBV25-1 to TRBJ2-7; 9 bases are a match to TRBD1. The CDR3 totals 15 residues. Germline trimming cut 1 base from V and 2 bases from J; bases unmatched to any gene: 3. Germline V gene lookup returns CDR1 MGHDK and CDR2 SYGVNS.

This clonotype was seen at least ten times. The rearrangement joins TRBV29-1 to TRBJ2-7; D may be TRBD2 (5 bases). Germline values: CDR1 SQVTM, CDR2 ANQGSEA. This CDR3 is 14 amino acids long. V was pared by 7 bases and J by 4 bases, with 20 bases between. CDR3 amino acids: CSASKASSSYEQYF. The CDR3 DNA sequence: TGCAGCGCGAGCAAGGCTAGCTCCTCTTACGAGCAGTACTTC.

The chain uses TRBV20-1 and TRBJ2-7; 12 bases are a match to TRBD2. Germline V CDR1 and CDR2: DFQATT, SNEGSKA (reference sequence). V lost 2 bases and J lost 6; bases outside the gene matches: 8. The CDR3 consists of 15 residues. As DNA, the CDR3 is TGCAGTGCTAGAACTAGCGGGGGGCTGAAGGGCGAGCAGTACTTC. Protein product: CSARTSGGLKGEQYF.

The sample holds a few counts of this clonotype. This chain connects TRBV6-5 to TRBJ2-1; D might be TRBD2 (5 bases). Trimming took off 6 bases at V and 4 bases at J, with 16 bases between the two ends. Per the germline V gene, CDR1 is MNHEY and CDR2 is SVGAGI. The CDR3 is 15 residues long. The CDR3 sequence: CASSYTASGYNEQFF. CDR3 DNA sequence: TGTGCCAGCAGCTATACTGCATCGGGATACAATGAGCAGTTCTTC.

Many counts were recorded for this clonotype. CDR3 amino acids: CASSLDRSTEAFF. The CDR3 DNA is TGTGCCAGCAGCTTAGATCGAAGCACTGAAGCTTTCTTT. The chain recombines TRBV11-2 with TRBJ1-1; D gene ambiguous. The ends were cut back, 0 bases at V and 4 bases at J, with 6 bases in the middle. This CDR3 region has 13 residues. The V gene's germline CDR1 is SGHAT and CDR2 FQNNGV.

This clonotype occurred many times. V gene TRBV4-2 combines with J gene TRBJ2-2; the match to TRBD2 covers 13 bases. The ends lost 3 bases at V and 2 bases at J; junction bases unmatched: 18. This CDR3 is built from 22 residues. Germline-derived CDR1 and CDR2 are LGHNA and YNFKEQ. CDR3 sequence reads: CASSQILAPPGLAGINTGELFF. The DNA of the CDR3 is TGTGCCAGCAGCCAGATATTGGCCCCCCCGGGACTAGCGGGGATAAACACCGGGGAGCTGTTTTTT.

This clonotype has at least ten counts. The gene calls are TRBV7-8 and TRBJ1-1; 8 bases align to TRBD1. The germline V gene has CDR1 SGHVS and CDR2 FQNEAQ. With V trimmed by 5 bases and J by 3 bases, 8 bases remained unmatched. This CDR3 has 15 amino acids. CDR3 nucleotide sequence: TGTGCCAGCAGCCCTTTGACAGGGGCTTACACTGAAGCTTTCTTT. Translated, it gives CASSPLTGAYTEAFF.

The rearrangement links TRBV28 to TRBJ2-1; 8 bases agree with TRBD2. Germline-derived CDR1 and CDR2 are MDHEN and SYDVKM. The CDR3 has 15 amino acids. V gave up 5 bases and J gave up 1 base; unmatched junction bases: 4. This CDR3 is CASSNGGGSYNEQFF. The CDR3 nucleotides read TGTGCCAGCAGTAACGGGGGGGGTTCCTACAATGAGCAGTTCTTC.

The sample holds many counts of this clonotype. The chain couples TRBV5-1 to TRBJ2-5; possibly TRBD1 for D (6 bases). Germline V gene lookup returns CDR1 SGHRS and CDR2 YFSETQ. The CDR3 is 15 amino acids. With 2 bases removed from V and 4 bases from J, the gap between germline ends came to 15 bases. The CDR3 nucleotides read TGCGCCAGCAGCTTTTACAGGGCGGTGGCAGAGACCCAGTACTTC. It codes for CASSFYRAVAETQYF.

The table lists this clonotype with many counts. This chain links TRBV7-2 with TRBJ1-1; D is ambiguous. The length of the CDR3 is 14 residues. Per the germline V gene, CDR1 is SGHTA and CDR2 is FQGNSA. Trimming stripped 5 bases from V and 0 bases from J, with 10 bases between. DNA for the CDR3: TGTGCCAGCAGCCCGGGGTTCTTGAACACTGAAGCTTTCTTT. This sequence encodes CASSPGFLNTEAFF.

V and J are TRBV2 and TRBJ2-7, with 9 bases identical to TRBD2. Germline V gene data show CDR1 as SNHLY and CDR2 as FYNNEI. Trimming at V came to 2 bases and at J to 4 bases, leaving 6 bases not matched to a gene. The CDR3 loop spans 15 amino acids. The CDR3 region has the DNA TGTGCCAGCAGTGAATTAGCGGGAGTTTGGTACGAGCAGTACTTC. It yields the protein CASSELAGVWYEQYF.

Of note for this clonotype: A single base separates this from a much larger clone, so it may be a read error. The V call is TRBV4-2, the J call TRBJ1-1; D unclear. Deletions cut 8 bases from V and 7 bases from J, with 20 bases between. The length of the CDR3 is 14 residues. Germline CDR1 reads LGHNA; CDR2 reads YNFKEQ. The CDR3 sequence is CASELMAHLGEAFF. The CDR3, as DNA: TGTGCCAGCGAGTTGATGGCGCATCTCGGTGAAGCTTTCTTT.

In its sample, this clonotype was seen many times. This chain uses TRBV29-1 with TRBJ2-7; 7 positions match TRBD1. V was pared by 4 bases and J by 1 base, with 10 bases of the junction left unmatched. The CDR3 extends over 15 amino acids. Germline V gene lookup returns CDR1 SQVTM and CDR2 ANQGSEA. The CDR3, as DNA: TGCAGCGTTGTGGACAGGTCAAGGAGTTCCTACGAGCAGTACTTC. It codes for CSVVDRSRSSYEQYF.

This clonotype was detected many times. The chain joins TRBV28 to TRBJ2-7; 8 bases match TRBD1. CDR1 is MDHEN and CDR2 is SYDVKM in the germline V gene. With 10 bases clipped from V and 1 base from J, the junction kept 18 bases outside the gene matches. This CDR3 region has 17 residues. In nucleotides, the CDR3 is TGTGCCACCTCGGAGGGAAAAGTGTGGACAGGGTCCTACGAGCAGTACTTC. Protein: CATSEGKVWTGSYEQYF.

This clonotype was observed a handful of times. The rearrangement links TRBV19 to TRBJ2-3; 11 positions match TRBD2. V lost 3 bases and J lost 4; bases outside the gene matches: 18. CDR3 size: 20 residues. Germline V gene data show CDR1 as LNHDA and CDR2 as SQIVND (reference sequence). In DNA, the CDR3 is TGTGCCAGTAGTATCAGAATTGGCCCTCTCCTAGCGGGGGGATCAGATACGCAGTATTTT. It specifies CASSIRIGPLLAGGSDTQYF.

A few counts support this clonotype. The chain links TRBV30 to TRBJ2-2; D is unresolved. Germline CDR1 and CDR2: GTSNPN and SVGIG (reference sequence). Trimming left V 2 bases short and J 1 base short, with 5 bases between. The CDR3 covers 13 residues. The CDR3 spells CAWSNKNTGELFF. DNA for the CDR3: TGTGCCTGGAGTAACAAGAACACCGGGGAGCTGTTTTTT.

This clonotype was counted only a few times. The V call is TRBV13, the J call TRBJ1-4, with unresolved D. The CDR3 spans 15 residues. CDR1 PRHDT and CDR2 FYEKMQ come from the germline V gene (reference sequence). Between the trimmed V and J ends, which lost 5 bases and 4 bases, there was a span of 14 bases. The CDR3 spells CASSPAATGNEKLFF. The CDR3 DNA reads TGTGCCAGCAGCCCGGCGGCGACGGGTAATGAAAAACTGTTTTTT.

This clonotype was seen a handful of times. The chain employs TRBV9 and TRBJ1-1, with D possibly being TRBD1 (5 bases). Per the germline V gene, CDR1 is SGDLS and CDR2 is YYNGEE. CDR3 length: 12 amino acids. Trimming took 0 bases from V and 10 from J, leaving 10 bases between them. CDR3: CASSVVGGVAFF. The CDR3 region has the DNA TGTGCCAGCAGCGTAGTTGGGGGAGTAGCTTTCTTT.

This clonotype has at least ten counts. This chain links TRBV7-3 with TRBJ2-7; D not resolved. V lost 1 base to trimming and J lost 3 bases, with 7 bases between them. There are 13 residues in the CDR3. CDR1 is SGHTA and CDR2 is FQGTGA in the germline V gene. This CDR3 reads CASSLNGNYEQYF. In nucleotides, the CDR3 is TGTGCCAGCAGCTTAAACGGAAACTACGAGCAGTACTTC.

This clonotype was seen many times. The chain recombines TRBV3-1 with TRBJ2-6; TRBD1 matches 10 bases. Germline assignment: CDR1 LGHDT and CDR2 YNNKEL (reference sequence). This CDR3 contains 16 residues. With V trimmed by 4 bases and J by 4 bases, 4 bases remained unmatched. The CDR3 bases are TGTGCCAGCAGCCCGGGACAGGGGACCGGGGCCAACGTCCTGACTTTC. This encodes CASSPGQGTGANVLTF.

This clonotype was seen repeatedly, ten times or more. The V call is TRBV5-1, the J call TRBJ1-5; weak D call: TRBD1 (5 bases). Per the germline V gene, CDR1 is SGHRS and CDR2 is YFSETQ. There are 13 residues in the CDR3. Trimming left V 4 bases short and J 3 bases short, with 8 bases between. CDR3 nucleotides: TGCGCCAGCAGCCGGGGCCTCAATCAGCCCCAGCATTTT. Its protein product is CASSRGLNQPQHF.

This clonotype occurred many times. The rearrangement uses TRBV5-1 and TRBJ1-2; no clear D. The CDR3 spans 15 residues. V was trimmed by 1 base and J by 1 base, leaving 11 bases between them. Germline CDR1 SGHRS, CDR2 YFSETQ. CDR3 sequence: CASSLLTSDNYGYTF. The CDR3 nucleotides are TGCGCCAGCAGCTTGTTGACCTCGGATAACTATGGCTACACCTTC.

The CDR3, as DNA: TGTGCCAGTAGACCCCGGACAGCAGCCTACGAGCAGTACTTC. Protein: CASRPRTAAYEQYF. The V gene is TRBV19, the J gene TRBJ2-7, with D possibly being TRBD1 (6 bases). Per germline, CDR1 LNHDA and CDR2 SQIVND (reference sequence). The CDR3 runs to 14 residues. V was cut by 6 bases and J by 2 bases, with 14 bases left in between. Full variable domain (outside the CDR3, taken from reference TRBV19 and TRBJ2-7): DGGITQSPKYLFRKEGQNVTLSCEQNLNHDAMYWYRQDPGQGLRLIYYSQIVNDFQKGDIAEGYSVSREKKESFPLTVTSAQKNPTAFYLCASRPRTAAYEQYFGPGTRLTVT.

This clonotype was seen more than once but under ten times. This chain links TRBV29-1 with TRBJ1-2; 7 bases are a match to TRBD1. V was pared by 3 bases and J by 4 bases, with 8 bases of the junction left unmatched. CDR3 length: 14 amino acids. Germline assignment: CDR1 SQVTM and CDR2 ANQGSEA. CDR3 sequence: CSVEETGTFYGYTF. The DNA for the CDR3 is TGCAGCGTTGAGGAGACAGGGACTTTCTATGGCTACACCTTC.

This clonotype showed up many times. The chain joins TRBV12-3 or TRBV12-4 to TRBJ1-5; D remains unclear. The CDR3 has 13 amino acids. V dropped 6 bases and J dropped 4 bases, with 10 bases sitting between them. The CDR3 region has the DNA TGTGCCAGCAGCCCCGGGCCAAATCAGCCCCAGCATTTT. Protein sequence: CASSPGPNQPQHF.

The chain links TRBV4-1 to TRBJ2-1; D might be TRBD1 or TRBD2, each matching 5 bases. The V and J ends lost 1 base and 2 bases respectively, with 15 bases between them. CDR1 and CDR2 from the germline V gene are MGHRA and YSYEKL. This CDR3 region has 17 residues. In nucleotides, the CDR3 is TGCGCCAGCAGCCAAGGTAGAGGGACGCAGCCCTACAATGAGCAGTTCTTC. Protein sequence: CASSQGRGTQPYNEQFF.

This clonotype was seen repeatedly, ten times or more. The chain has TRBV12-3 or TRBV12-4 and TRBJ2-1; 8 nucleotides agree with TRBD2. The CDR3 runs 15 residues. The V and J ends lost 5 bases and 7 bases, in that order; junction bases with no gene match: 10. The CDR3 nucleotides read TGTGCCAGCAGTCAAAGCGGGAGTGCTTTTAATGAGCAGTTCTTC. It is translated as CASSQSGSAFNEQFF.

This clonotype was observed many times. The chain uses TRBV4-3 and TRBJ2-7; D may be TRBD2 (6 bases). CDR3 length equals 14 residues. V dropped 1 base and J dropped 5 bases, with 12 bases sitting between them. CDR1 and CDR2 (germline): LGHNA, YSLEER. The CDR3 loop is CASSQVGRKHEQYF. The DNA for the CDR3 is TGCGCCAGCAGCCAAGTCGGGAGAAAACACGAGCAGTACTTC.

At least ten counts were recorded for this clonotype. The rearrangement links TRBV4-3 to TRBJ2-7; 7 nucleotides line up with TRBD1. The CDR3 extends over 16 amino acids. Losses at the gene ends were 0 bases for V and 3 bases for J; bases not matched to a gene: 8. The germline CDR1 and CDR2 sequences are LGHNA and YSLEER. The CDR3 DNA sequence: TGCGCCAGCAGCCAAGAAGGTGGGACAGCTTTCTACGAGCAGTACTTC. This encodes CASSQEGGTAFYEQYF.